This T cell receptor (beta chain) was captured by sequencing in a study of blood T cell repertoires in COVID-19. Methods used by the authors: Estimation of nucleated cell counts was performed using reference gene primer amplification. The table came from immunoSEQ multiplex PCR; TCRdb's copy has only in-frame clones and leaves some out. That table is the source of V, J and clone size, and D and trimming were worked out from the DNA. The sample consists of 250,000 to 300,000 clones, 70% to 90% of them appearing once. The germline V gene has CDR1 MDHEN and CDR2 SYDVKM. This CDR3 region has 15 residues. Unmatched junction bases numbered 5, after V lost 1 base and J lost 4 bases.

What was sequenced was peripheral blood. The source of this sequence is a woman in her 30s with active or convalescent COVID-19. The chain combines TRBV28 with TRBJ2-5, with TRBD2 identical over 8 bases. The CDR3 DNA reads as TGTGCCAGCAGTTTATACGCGGGGGGCGGAGAGACCCAGTACTTC. Protein product: CASSLYAGGGETQYF.